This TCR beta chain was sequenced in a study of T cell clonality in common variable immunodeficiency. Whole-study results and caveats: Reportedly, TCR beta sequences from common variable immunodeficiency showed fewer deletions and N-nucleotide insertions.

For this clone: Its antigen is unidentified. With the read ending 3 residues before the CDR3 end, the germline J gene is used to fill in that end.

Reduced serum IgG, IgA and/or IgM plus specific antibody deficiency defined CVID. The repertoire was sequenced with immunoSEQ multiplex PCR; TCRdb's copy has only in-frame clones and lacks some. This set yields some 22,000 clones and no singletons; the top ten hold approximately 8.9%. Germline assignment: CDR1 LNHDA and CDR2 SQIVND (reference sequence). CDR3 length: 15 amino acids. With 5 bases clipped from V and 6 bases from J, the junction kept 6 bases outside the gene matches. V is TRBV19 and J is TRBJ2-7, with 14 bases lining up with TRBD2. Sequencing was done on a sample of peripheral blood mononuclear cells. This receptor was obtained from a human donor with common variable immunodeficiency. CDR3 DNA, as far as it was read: TGTGCCAGTAGTGTCGGGACTAGCGGGAGCAGCGAG. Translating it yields CASSVGTSGSSE. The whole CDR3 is CASSVGTSGSSEQYF.